This TCR beta chain was sequenced during a study of CD8+CD57+ T cells in acquired aplastic anemia. General study findings and limits: About 27 CD8+ CDR3 sequences were shared between patients and controls.

Notes on this clonotype: Its target is unknown.

Using genomic DNA as the template, TCR beta VDJ and CDR3 profiling was carried out. Each CDR3 protein is one row after TCRdb ran MiXCR on the reads. The sample lists 200,000 or so distinct CDR3 sequences; 50% to 75% were seen once. The CDR3 is 15 residues long. Deletions cut 5 bases from V and 0 bases from J, with 11 bases between. Looked up from germline, CDR1 is MNHNS and CDR2 is SASEGT. The sequencing sample was made of sorted CD4+, CD8+, or CD8+CD57+ T cells (not recorded which) from PBMCs. The clonotype originates from a human donor with severe aplastic anemia or a healthy control (not recorded which). The chain combines TRBV6-1 with TRBJ1-5; D unresolved. The CDR3 sequence is CASSHLRGSNQPQHF. For the CDR3, the DNA is TGTGCCAGCAGTCACCTCCGGGGTAGCAATCAGCCCCAGCATTTT.